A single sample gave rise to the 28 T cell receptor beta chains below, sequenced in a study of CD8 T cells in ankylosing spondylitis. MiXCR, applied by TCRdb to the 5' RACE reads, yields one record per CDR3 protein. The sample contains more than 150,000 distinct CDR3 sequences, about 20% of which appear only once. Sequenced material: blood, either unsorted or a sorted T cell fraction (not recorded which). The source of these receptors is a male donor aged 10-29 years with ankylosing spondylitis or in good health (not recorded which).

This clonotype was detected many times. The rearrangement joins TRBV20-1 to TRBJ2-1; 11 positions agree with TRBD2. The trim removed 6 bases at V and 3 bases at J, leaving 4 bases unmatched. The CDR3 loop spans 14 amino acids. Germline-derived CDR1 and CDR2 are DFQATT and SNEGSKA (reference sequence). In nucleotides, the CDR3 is TGCAGTGCCCTGGGACTAGCGGTCTACAATGAGCAGTTCTTC. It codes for CSALGLAVYNEQFF.

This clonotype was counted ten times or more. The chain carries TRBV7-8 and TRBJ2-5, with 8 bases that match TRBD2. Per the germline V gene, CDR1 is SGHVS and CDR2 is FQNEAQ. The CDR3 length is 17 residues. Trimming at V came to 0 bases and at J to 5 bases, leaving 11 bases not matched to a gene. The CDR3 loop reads CASSLAGGEIREETQYF. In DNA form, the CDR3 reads TGTGCCAGCAGCTTAGCCGGGGGGGAGATAAGAGAGGAGACCCAGTACTTC.

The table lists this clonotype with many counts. Here the CDR3 DNA reads TGCGCCAGCAGCCCGACTAGCGGGAGAACCGGGGAGCTGTTTTTT. Translating it yields CASSPTSGRTGELFF. The chain uses TRBV5-1 and TRBJ2-2; 12 bases are a match to TRBD2. The germline V gene encodes CDR1 SGHRS and CDR2 YFSETQ. Trimming removed 4 bases from V and 5 bases from J; junction bases left unmatched: 3. This CDR3 region has 15 residues.

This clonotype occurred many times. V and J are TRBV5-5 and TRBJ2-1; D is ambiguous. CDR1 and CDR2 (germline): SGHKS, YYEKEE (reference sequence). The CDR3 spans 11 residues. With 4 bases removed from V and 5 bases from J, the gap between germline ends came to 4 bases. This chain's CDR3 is CASSDHNEQFF. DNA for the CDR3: TGTGCCAGCAGCGACCACAATGAGCAGTTCTTC.

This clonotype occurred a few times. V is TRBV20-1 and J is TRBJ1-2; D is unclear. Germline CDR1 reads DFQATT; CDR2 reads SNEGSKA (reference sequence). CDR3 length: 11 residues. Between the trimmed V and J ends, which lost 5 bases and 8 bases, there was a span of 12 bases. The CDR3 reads CSAWWEGGYTF. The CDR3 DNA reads TGCAGTGCTTGGTGGGAGGGAGGCTACACCTTC.

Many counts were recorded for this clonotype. CDR3 sequence (DNA): TGTGCCAGCGGAGGTAGGATCTCCTACAATGAGCAGTTCTTC. It yields the protein CASGGRISYNEQFF. The chain has TRBV2 and TRBJ2-1; D may be TRBD2 (5 bases). The germline gives CDR1 SNHLY, CDR2 FYNNEI. CDR3 size: 14 residues. V lost 8 bases to trimming and J lost 0 bases, with 11 bases between them.

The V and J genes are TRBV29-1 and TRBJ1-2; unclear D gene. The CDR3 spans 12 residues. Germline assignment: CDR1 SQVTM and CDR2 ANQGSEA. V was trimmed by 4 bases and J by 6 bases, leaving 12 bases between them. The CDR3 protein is CSVVRSQNGYTF. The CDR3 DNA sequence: TGCAGCGTTGTCAGGAGCCAGAATGGCTACACCTTC.

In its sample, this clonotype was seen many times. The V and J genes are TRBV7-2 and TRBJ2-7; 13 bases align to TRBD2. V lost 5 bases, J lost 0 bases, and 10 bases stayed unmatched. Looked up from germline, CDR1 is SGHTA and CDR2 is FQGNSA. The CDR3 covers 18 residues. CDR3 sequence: CASSGRLAGGPSSYEQYF. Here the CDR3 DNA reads TGTGCCAGCAGCGGTCGACTAGCGGGAGGACCTAGCTCCTACGAGCAGTACTTC.

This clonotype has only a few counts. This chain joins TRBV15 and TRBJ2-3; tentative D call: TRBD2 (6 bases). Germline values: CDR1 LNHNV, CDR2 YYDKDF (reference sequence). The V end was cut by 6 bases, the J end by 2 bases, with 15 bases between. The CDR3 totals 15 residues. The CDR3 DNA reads TGTGCCACCAGGGAGGGTGGAGGAAACACAGATACGCAGTATTTT. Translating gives CATREGGGNTDTQYF.

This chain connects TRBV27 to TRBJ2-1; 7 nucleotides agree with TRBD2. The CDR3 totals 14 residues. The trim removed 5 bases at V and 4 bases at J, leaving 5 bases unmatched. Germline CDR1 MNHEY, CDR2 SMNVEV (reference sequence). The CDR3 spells CASSRRESYNEQFF. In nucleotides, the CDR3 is TGTGCCAGCAGTAGGCGGGAGTCATACAATGAGCAGTTCTTC.

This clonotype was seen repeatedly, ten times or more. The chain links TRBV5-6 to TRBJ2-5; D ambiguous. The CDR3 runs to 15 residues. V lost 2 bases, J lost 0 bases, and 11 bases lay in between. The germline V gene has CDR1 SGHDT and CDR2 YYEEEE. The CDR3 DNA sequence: TGTGCCAGCAGCTTTTCCGGAGCAAACCAAGAGACCCAGTACTTC. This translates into CASSFSGANQETQYF.

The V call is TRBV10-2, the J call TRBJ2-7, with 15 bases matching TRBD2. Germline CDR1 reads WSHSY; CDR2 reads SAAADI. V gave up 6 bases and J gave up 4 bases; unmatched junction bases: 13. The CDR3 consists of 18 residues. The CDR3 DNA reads TGCGCCAGCAGAGGACTAGCGGGAGGGCCCGTCAGAGCGTACGAGCAGTACTTC. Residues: CASRGLAGGPVRAYEQYF.

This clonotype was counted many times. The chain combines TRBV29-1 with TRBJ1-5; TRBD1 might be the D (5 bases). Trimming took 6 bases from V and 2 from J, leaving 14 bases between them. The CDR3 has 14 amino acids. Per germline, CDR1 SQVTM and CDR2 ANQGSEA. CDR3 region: CSVSAGGGNQPQHF. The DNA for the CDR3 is TGCAGCGTCTCTGCGGGGGGAGGCAATCAGCCCCAGCATTTT.

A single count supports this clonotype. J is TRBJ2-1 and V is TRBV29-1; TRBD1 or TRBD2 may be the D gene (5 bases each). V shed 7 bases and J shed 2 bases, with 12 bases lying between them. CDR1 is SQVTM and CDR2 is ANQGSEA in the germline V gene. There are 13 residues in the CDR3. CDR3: CSGRGTTYNEQFF. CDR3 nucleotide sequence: TGCAGCGGGAGAGGGACCACCTACAATGAGCAGTTCTTC.

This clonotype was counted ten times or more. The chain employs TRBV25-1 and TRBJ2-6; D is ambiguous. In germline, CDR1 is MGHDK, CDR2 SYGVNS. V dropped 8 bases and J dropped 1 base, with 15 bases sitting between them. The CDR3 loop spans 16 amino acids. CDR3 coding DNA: TGTGCCAGCCAAAACTCCCAGTGGTCTGGGGCCAACGTCCTGACTTTC. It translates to CASQNSQWSGANVLTF. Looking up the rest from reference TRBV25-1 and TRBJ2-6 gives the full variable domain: EADIYQTPRYLVIGTGKKITLECSQTMGHDKMYWYQQDPGMELHLIHYSYGVNSTEKGDLSSESTVSRIRTEHFPLTLESARPSHTSQYLCASQNSQWSGANVLTFGAGSRLTVL.

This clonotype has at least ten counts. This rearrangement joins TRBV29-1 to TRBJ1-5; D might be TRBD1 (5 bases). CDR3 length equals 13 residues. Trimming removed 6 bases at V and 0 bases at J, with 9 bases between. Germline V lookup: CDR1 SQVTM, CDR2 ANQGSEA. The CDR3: CSVGDSSNQPQHF. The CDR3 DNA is TGCAGCGTCGGAGACAGTAGCAATCAGCCCCAGCATTTT. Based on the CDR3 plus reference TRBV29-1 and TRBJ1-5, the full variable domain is SAVISQKPSRDICQRGTSLTIQCQVDSQVTMMFWYRQQPGQSLTLIATANQGSEATYESGFVIDKFPISRPNLTFSTLTVSNMSPEDSSIYLCSVGDSSNQPQHFGDGTRLSIL.

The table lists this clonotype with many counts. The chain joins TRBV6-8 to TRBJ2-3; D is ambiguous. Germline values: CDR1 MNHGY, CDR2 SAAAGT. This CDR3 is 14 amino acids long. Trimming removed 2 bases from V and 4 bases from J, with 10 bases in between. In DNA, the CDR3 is TGTGCCAGCAGTTACCCAGTAACCGCAGATACGCAGTATTTT. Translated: CASSYPVTADTQYF.

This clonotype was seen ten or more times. The CDR3 sequence is CASSTPGLAYNEQFF. In DNA form, the CDR3 reads TGTGCCAGCAGCACCCCGGGACTAGCCTACAATGAGCAGTTCTTC. V usage is TRBV21-1 and J usage is TRBJ2-1; the tabulated D call, TRBD2, remains unverified against the DNA. TRBV21-1 is a known pseudogene. This CDR3 has 15 residues.

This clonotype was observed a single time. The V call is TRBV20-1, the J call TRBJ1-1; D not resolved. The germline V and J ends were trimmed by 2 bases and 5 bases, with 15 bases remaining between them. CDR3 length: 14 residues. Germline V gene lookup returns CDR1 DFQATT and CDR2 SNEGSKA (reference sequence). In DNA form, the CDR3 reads TGCAGTGCTAGAAGTGCGAAGATGGGGACTGAAGCTTTCTTT. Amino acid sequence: CSARSAKMGTEAFF.

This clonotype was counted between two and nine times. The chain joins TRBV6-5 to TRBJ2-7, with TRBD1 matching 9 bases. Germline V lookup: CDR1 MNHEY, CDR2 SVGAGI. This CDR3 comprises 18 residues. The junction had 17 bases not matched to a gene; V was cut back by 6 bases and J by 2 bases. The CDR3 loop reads CASRRTGTGITNPYEQYF. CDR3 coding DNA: TGTGCCAGCAGAAGAACCGGGACAGGGATCACCAATCCCTACGAGCAGTACTTC.

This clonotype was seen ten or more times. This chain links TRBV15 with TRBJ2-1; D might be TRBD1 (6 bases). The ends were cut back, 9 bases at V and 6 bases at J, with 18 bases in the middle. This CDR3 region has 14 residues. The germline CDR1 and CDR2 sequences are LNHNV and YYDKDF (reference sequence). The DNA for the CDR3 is TGTGCCACTGGGAACAGGGTTCCCGTCAATGAGCAGTTCTTC. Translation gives CATGNRVPVNEQFF.

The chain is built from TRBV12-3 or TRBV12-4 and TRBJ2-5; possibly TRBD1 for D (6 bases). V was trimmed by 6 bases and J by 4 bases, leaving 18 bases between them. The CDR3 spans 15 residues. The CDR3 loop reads CASSPGIGQLETQYF. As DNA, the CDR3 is TGTGCCAGCAGCCCCGGTATCGGACAGTTAGAGACCCAGTACTTC.

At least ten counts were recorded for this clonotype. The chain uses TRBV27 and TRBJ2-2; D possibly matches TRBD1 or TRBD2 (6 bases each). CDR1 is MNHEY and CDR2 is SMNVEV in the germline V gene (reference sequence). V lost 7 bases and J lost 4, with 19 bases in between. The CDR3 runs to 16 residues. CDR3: CASMSERRGITGELFF. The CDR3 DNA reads TGTGCCAGCATGTCCGAGCGGAGGGGGATCACCGGGGAGCTGTTTTTT.

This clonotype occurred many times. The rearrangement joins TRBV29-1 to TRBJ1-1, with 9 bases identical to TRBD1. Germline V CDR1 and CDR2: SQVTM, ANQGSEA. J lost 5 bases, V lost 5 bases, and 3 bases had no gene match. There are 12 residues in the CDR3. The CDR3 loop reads CSVWGTGTEAFF. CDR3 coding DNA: TGCAGCGTTTGGGGGACAGGGACTGAAGCTTTCTTT.

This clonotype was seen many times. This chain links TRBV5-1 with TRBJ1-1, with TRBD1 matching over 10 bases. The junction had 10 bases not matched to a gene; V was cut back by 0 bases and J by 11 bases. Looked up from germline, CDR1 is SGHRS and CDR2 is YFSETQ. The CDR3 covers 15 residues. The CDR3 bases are TGCGCCAGCAGCTTGGAGGCGGGACAGGGGTCGGTGGCTTTCTTT. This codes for CASSLEAGQGSVAFF.

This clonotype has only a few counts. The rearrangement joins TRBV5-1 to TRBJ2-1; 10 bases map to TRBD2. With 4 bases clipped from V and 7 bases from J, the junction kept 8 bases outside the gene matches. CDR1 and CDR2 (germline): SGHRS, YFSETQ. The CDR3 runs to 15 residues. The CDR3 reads CASSILAGEGNEQFF. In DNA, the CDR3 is TGCGCCAGCAGCATCCTAGCGGGAGAAGGGAATGAGCAGTTCTTC.

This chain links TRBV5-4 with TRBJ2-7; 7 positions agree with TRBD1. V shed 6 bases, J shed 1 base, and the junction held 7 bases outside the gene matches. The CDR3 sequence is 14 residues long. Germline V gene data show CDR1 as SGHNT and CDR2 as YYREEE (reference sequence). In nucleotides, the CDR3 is TGTGCCAGCACCGACCCGGGACAGTCCTACGAGCAGTACTTC. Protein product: CASTDPGQSYEQYF.

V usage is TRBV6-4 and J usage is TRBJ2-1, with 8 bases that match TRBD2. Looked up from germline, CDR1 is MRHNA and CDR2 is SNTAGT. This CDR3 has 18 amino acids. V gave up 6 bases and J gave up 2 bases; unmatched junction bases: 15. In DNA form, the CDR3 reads TGTGCCAGCAGCCCGACGGGGGGAGCGGGAGCCGCCTACAATGAGCAGTTCTTC. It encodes CASSPTGGAGAAYNEQFF.